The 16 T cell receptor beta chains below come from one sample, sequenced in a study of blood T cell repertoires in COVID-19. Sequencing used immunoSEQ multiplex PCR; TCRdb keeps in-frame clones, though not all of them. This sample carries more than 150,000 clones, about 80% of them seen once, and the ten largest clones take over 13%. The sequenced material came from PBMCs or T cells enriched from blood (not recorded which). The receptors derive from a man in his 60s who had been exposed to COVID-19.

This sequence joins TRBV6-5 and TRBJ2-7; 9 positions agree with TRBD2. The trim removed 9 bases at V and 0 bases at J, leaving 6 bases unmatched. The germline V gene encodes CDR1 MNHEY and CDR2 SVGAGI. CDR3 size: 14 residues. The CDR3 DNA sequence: TGTGCCAGTACCGGGACTAGCCACTCCTACGAGCAGTACTTC. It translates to CASTGTSHSYEQYF.

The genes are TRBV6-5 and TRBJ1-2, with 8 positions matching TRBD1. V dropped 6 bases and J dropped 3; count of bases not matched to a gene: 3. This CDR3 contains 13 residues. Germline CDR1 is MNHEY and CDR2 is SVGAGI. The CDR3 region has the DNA TGTGCCAGCAGGCCGGGACAGGACTATGGCTACACCTTC. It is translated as CASRPGQDYGYTF.

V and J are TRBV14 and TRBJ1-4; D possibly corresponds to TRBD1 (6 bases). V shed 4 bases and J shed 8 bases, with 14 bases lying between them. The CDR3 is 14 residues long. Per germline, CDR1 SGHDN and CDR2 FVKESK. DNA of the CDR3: TGTGCCAGCAGCCCCGGGACAAGTTACGAAAAACTGTTTTTT. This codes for CASSPGTSYEKLFF.

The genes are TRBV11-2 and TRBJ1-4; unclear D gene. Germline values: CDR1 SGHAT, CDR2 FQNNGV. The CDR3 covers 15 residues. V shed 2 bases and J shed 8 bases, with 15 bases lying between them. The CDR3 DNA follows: TGTGCCAGCAGCTTATTGGAGACGGAGGGCGAAAAACTGTTTTTT. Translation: CASSLLETEGEKLFF.

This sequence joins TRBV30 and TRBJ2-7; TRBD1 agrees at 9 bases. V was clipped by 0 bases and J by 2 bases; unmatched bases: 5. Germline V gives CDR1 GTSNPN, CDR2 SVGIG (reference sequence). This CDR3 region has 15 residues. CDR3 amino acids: CAWSVPGTGPYEQYF. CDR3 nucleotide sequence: TGTGCCTGGAGTGTACCCGGGACAGGGCCCTACGAGCAGTACTTC.

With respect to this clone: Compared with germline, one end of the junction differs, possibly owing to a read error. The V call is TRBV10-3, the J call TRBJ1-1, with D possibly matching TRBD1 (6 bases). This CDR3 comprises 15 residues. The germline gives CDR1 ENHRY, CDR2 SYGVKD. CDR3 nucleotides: TGTGCCATCAGTAAGTCACAGGGACGGGGCACTGAAGCTTTCTTT. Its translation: CAISKSQGRGTEAFF.

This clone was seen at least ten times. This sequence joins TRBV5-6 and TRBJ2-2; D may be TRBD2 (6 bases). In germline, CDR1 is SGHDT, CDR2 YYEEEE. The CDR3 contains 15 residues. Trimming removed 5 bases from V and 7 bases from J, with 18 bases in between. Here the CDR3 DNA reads TGTGCCAGCAGTTGGACTAAGCGGTTGGGCGGGGAGCTGTTTTTT. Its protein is CASSWTKRLGGELFF. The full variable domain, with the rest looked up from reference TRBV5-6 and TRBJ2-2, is DAGVTQSPTHLIKTRGQQVTLRCSPKSGHDTVSWYQQALGQGPQFIFQYYEEEERQRGNFPDRFSGHQFPNYSSELNVNALLLGDSALYLCASSWTKRLGGELFFGEGSRLTVL.

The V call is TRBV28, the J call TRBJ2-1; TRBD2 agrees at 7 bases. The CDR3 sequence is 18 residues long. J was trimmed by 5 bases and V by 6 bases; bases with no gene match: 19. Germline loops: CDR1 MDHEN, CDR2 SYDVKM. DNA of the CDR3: TGTGCCAGCAGGGCCGACCAGCGGTGGGGAGGGCCGGACAATGAGCAGTTCTTC. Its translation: CASRADQRWGGPDNEQFF.

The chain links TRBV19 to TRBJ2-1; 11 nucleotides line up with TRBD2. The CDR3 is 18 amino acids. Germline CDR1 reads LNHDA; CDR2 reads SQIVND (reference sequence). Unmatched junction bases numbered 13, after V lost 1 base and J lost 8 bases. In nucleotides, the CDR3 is TGTGCCAGTAGTATAGGGATAGCGGGAGGGGGGTTGTTGGATGAGCAGTTCTTC. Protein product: CASSIGIAGGGLLDEQFF.

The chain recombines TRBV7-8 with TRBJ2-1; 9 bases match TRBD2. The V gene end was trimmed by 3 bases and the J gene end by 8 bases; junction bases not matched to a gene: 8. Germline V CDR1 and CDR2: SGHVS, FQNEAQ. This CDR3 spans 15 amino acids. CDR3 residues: CASSLSSGIWDEQFF. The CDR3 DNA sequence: TGTGCCAGCAGCTTGTCTAGCGGGATCTGGGATGAGCAGTTCTTC.

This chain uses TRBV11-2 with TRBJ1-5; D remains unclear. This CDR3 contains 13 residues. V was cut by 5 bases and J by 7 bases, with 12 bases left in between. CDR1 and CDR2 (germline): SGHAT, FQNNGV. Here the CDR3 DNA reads TGTGCCAGCAGCCCCTTCGGGATCCAGCCCCAGCATTTT. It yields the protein CASSPFGIQPQHF.

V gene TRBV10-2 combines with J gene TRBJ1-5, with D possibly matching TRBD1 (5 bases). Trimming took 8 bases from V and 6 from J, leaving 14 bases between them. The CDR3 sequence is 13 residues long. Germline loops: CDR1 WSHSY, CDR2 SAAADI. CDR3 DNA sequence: TGCGCCAGCGGACATCTCGGCTCTCAGCCCCAGCATTTT. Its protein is CASGHLGSQPQHF.

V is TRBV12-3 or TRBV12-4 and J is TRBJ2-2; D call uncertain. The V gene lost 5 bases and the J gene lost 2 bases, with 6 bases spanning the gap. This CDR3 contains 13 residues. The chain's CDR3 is CASSPPNTGELFF. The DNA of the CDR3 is TGTGCCAGCAGTCCCCCTAACACCGGGGAGCTGTTTTTT.

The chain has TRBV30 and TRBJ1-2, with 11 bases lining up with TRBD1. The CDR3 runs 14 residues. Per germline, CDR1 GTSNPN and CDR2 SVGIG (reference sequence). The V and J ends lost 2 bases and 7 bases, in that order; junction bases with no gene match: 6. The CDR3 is CAWSSRTGGAGYTF. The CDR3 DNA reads TGTGCCTGGAGTTCACGGACAGGGGGCGCTGGCTACACCTTC.

The CDR3 DNA reads as TGTGCCAGCTCACAAAGGACAGGAGTGGGCCATCAGCCCCAGCATTTT. Residues: CASSQRTGVGHQPQHF. The V gene is TRBV18, the J gene TRBJ1-5; 7 bases are shared with TRBD1. Unmatched junction bases numbered 11, after V lost 4 bases and J lost 5 bases. This CDR3 spans 16 amino acids. Germline V gene data show CDR1 as KGHSH and CDR2 as LQKENI.

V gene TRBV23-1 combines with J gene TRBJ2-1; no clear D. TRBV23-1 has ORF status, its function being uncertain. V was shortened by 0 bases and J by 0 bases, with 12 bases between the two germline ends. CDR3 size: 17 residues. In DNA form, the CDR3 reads TGCGCCAGCAGTCAATCTACGGGTAGGCGCTCCTACAATGAGCAGTTCTTC. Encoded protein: CASSQSTGRRSYNEQFF.